Below are 20 T cell receptor beta chains sequenced from a single sample in a study of cytomegalovirus exposure and HLA in healthy donors. Sequencing used immunoSEQ multiplex PCR; TCRdb keeps in-frame clones, though not all of them. The sample carries about 88,000 clones, approximately 84% recorded once. What was sequenced was PBMCs. These receptors originate from a woman aged 18 to 35 in good health and CMV-seropositive.

The chain has TRBV28 and TRBJ1-5; 9 nucleotides agree with TRBD1. The CDR3 extends over 16 amino acids. V lost 6 bases and J lost 3; bases outside the gene matches: 9. Per the germline V gene, CDR1 is MDHEN and CDR2 is SYDVKM. The CDR3 region has the DNA TGTGCCAGCAGGTCCTTGGGACAGGGTTTCAATCAGCCCCAGCATTTT. Amino acids: CASRSLGQGFNQPQHF.

This clone was seen only once. The chain recombines TRBV7-2 with TRBJ1-1, with D perhaps matching TRBD1 (5 bases). Germline V gene sequence: CDR1 SGHTA, CDR2 FQGNSA. This CDR3 region has 14 residues. The V end lost 5 bases, the J end lost 5 bases, and 15 bases lay between the germline ends. The CDR3 DNA reads as TGTGCCAGCAGCCAGGACATACTTAGGACTGAAGCTTTCTTT. Its translation is CASSQDILRTEAFF. Complete variable domain (other parts from reference TRBV7-2 and TRBJ1-1): GAGVSQSPSNKVTEKGKDVELRCDPISGHTALYWYRQSLGQGLEFLIYFQGNSAPDKSGLPSDRFSAERTGGSVSTLTIQRTQQEDSAVYLCASSQDILRTEAFFGQGTRLTVV.

The chain has TRBV15 and TRBJ2-1; TRBD2 aligns across 7 bases. Germline V gene data show CDR1 as LNHNV and CDR2 as YYDKDF (reference sequence). Losses at the gene ends were 4 bases for V and 2 bases for J; bases not matched to a gene: 5. The CDR3 spans 15 residues. CDR3 residues: CATSISSGPYNEQFF. For the CDR3, the DNA is TGTGCCACCAGCATATCTAGCGGCCCCTACAATGAGCAGTTCTTC.

V is TRBV18 and J is TRBJ1-2, with 7 bases identical to TRBD1. The germline gives CDR1 KGHSH, CDR2 LQKENI. This CDR3 has 17 amino acids. V dropped 0 bases and J dropped 6; count of bases not matched to a gene: 13. DNA for the CDR3: TGTGCCAGCTCACCACCTGCCCGGGACAGCCTTATCCATGGCTACACCTTC. Protein sequence: CASSPPARDSLIHGYTF.

This clone was seen a handful of times. This chain links TRBV4-1 with TRBJ2-6; TRBD1 might be the D (5 bases). V was clipped by 0 bases and J by 0 bases, with 9 bases between them. The CDR3 runs 17 residues. The V gene's germline CDR1 is MGHRA and CDR2 YSYEKL. The CDR3 protein is CASSQDAGLSGANVLTF. The DNA of the CDR3 is TGCGCCAGCAGCCAAGACGCAGGGCTCTCTGGGGCCAACGTCCTGACTTTC.

This chain uses TRBV7-2 with TRBJ1-4; 8 bases are shared with TRBD1. V trimming: 4 bases; J trimming: 6 bases; junction bases outside the gene matches: 4. Germline V gene sequence: CDR1 SGHTA, CDR2 FQGNSA. The CDR3 spans 14 residues. Here the CDR3 DNA reads TGTGCCAGCAGCTCGACAGGGGCTGATGAAAAACTGTTTTTT. Its translation: CASSSTGADEKLFF.

The chain carries TRBV7-2 and TRBJ2-3; tentatively, D is TRBD2 (7 bases). From germline, CDR1 is SGHTA and CDR2 FQGNSA. The ends were cut back, 1 base at V and 10 bases at J, with 21 bases in the middle. The CDR3 sequence is 16 residues long. CDR3 bases: TGTGCCAGCAGCTTAGTGGCGGGGGCCTCGGACTCGGCGCAGTATTTT. Protein product: CASSLVAGASDSAQYF.

This chain joins TRBV6-1 and TRBJ1-1; D might be TRBD1 (5 bases). CDR3 length: 14 residues. From germline, CDR1 is MNHNS and CDR2 SASEGT. V lost 6 bases to trimming and J lost 0 bases, with 11 bases between them. CDR3: CASRSYRLNTEAFF. The CDR3 nucleotides are TGTGCCAGCAGGTCTTACAGGTTGAACACTGAAGCTTTCTTT.

This clone was detected only once. The V gene is TRBV5-6, the J gene TRBJ1-2, with TRBD1 matching over 7 bases. The J segment lost 4 bases and the V segment lost 4 bases, leaving 10 bases of the junction unmatched. The CDR3 covers 15 residues. Germline V gives CDR1 SGHDT, CDR2 YYEEEE. The CDR3, as DNA: TGTGCCAGCAGCCCTACAGGGGCACTAAGCTATGGCTACACCTTC. Residues: CASSPTGALSYGYTF.

The chain joins TRBV6-5 to TRBJ1-3, with a weak D call TRBD1 (5 bases). Per the germline V gene, CDR1 is MNHEY and CDR2 is SVGAGI. V lost 6 bases, J lost 0 bases, and 9 bases lay in between. The CDR3 extends over 14 amino acids. DNA for the CDR3: TGTGCCAGCAGAGGACACCACTCTGGAAACACCATATATTTT. Translating gives CASRGHHSGNTIYF.

The V call is TRBV4-2, the J call TRBJ2-1; 14 positions match TRBD2. Germline V CDR1 and CDR2: LGHNA, YNFKEQ. The CDR3 length is 16 residues. V dropped 2 bases and J dropped 7; count of bases not matched to a gene: 4. The CDR3 nucleotides read TGTGCCAGCAGCCAAACGACTAGCGGGGGGGGTAATGAGCAGTTCTTC. Translation: CASSQTTSGGGNEQFF.

This clone was seen once. The chain couples TRBV27 to TRBJ1-2, with D maybe TRBD1 (6 bases). CDR3 length: 14 residues. V was trimmed by 3 bases and J by 4 bases, leaving 12 bases between them. Germline V lookup: CDR1 MNHEY, CDR2 SMNVEV (reference sequence). The CDR3 DNA is TGTGCCAGCAGTTTTCGGGGGGGGCTCTATGGCTACACCTTC. Encoded protein: CASSFRGGLYGYTF.

This sequence joins TRBV7-3 and TRBJ1-1; 10 positions agree with TRBD1. The CDR3 totals 14 residues. V was clipped by 4 bases and J by 3 bases; unmatched bases: 2. The germline gives CDR1 SGHTA, CDR2 FQGTGA. CDR3 nucleotides: TGTGCCAGCAGCTCGACAGGGGGCTACACTGAAGCTTTCTTT. It encodes CASSSTGGYTEAFF.

The chain is built from TRBV6-1 and TRBJ1-4; 10 positions agree with TRBD1. CDR1 MNHNS and CDR2 SASEGT come from the germline V gene. V was pared by 1 base and J by 8 bases, with 10 bases of the junction left unmatched. This CDR3 spans 17 amino acids. CDR3 coding DNA: TGTGCCAGCAGTGAAGGGCTATGGGGACAGGGGAAGGAAAAACTGTTTTTT. Encoded protein: CASSEGLWGQGKEKLFF.

This chain joins TRBV29-1 and TRBJ1-2; no reliable D call. The CDR3 runs 13 residues. Trimming pared 5 bases from V and 8 bases from J, leaving 18 bases between. Germline-derived CDR1 and CDR2 are SQVTM and ANQGSEA. In nucleotides, the CDR3 is TGCAGCGTTCTGGACTTAACTCGGGAAGGCTACACCTTC. Its translation is CSVLDLTREGYTF.

The chain carries TRBV7-9 and TRBJ1-2; the D is unclear. CDR1 and CDR2 (germline): SEHNR, FQNEAQ (reference sequence). Trimming pared 2 bases from V and 4 bases from J, leaving 14 bases between. The CDR3 runs to 15 residues. The CDR3: CASSLSSSRVYGYTF. The CDR3 bases are TGTGCCAGCAGCTTATCGTCGAGTCGCGTCTATGGCTACACCTTC.

The chain joins TRBV10-3 to TRBJ2-2; D is uncertain. CDR3 size: 16 residues. Trimming removed 3 bases at V and 0 bases at J, with 11 bases between. Germline V lookup: CDR1 ENHRY, CDR2 SYGVKD. The CDR3 is CAISDVTESNTGELFF. The CDR3 coding sequence is TGTGCCATCAGTGACGTTACAGAATCGAACACCGGGGAGCTGTTTTTT.

This chain uses TRBV10-1 with TRBJ1-1, with D possibly TRBD1 on 5 matching bases. This CDR3 spans 15 amino acids. The germline V and J ends were trimmed by 2 bases and 4 bases, with 14 bases remaining between them. The germline gives CDR1 WNHNN, CDR2 SYGVQD (reference sequence). The DNA of the CDR3 is TGCGCCAGCAGTGAGCAGGGTCAGCCGGGCACTGAAGCTTTCTTT. Its translation is CASSEQGQPGTEAFF.

The chain couples TRBV9 to TRBJ2-3, with D perhaps matching TRBD1 (5 bases). Trimming cost V 0 bases and J 0 bases, with 8 bases left between them. The CDR3 is made up of 15 amino acids. The germline V gene has CDR1 SGDLS and CDR2 YYNGEE. CDR3 coding DNA: TGTGCCAGCAGCGTAGGGACAATTAGCACAGATACGCAGTATTTT. It translates to CASSVGTISTDTQYF.

V usage is TRBV6-1 and J usage is TRBJ2-2; unclear D gene. The CDR3 has 14 amino acids. V was clipped by 2 bases and J by 6 bases, with 10 bases between them. CDR1 MNHNS and CDR2 SASEGT come from the germline V gene. Written as DNA, the CDR3 is TGTGCCAGCAGTGAAATGGTCCGGGCCGGGGAGCTGTTTTTT. The encoded protein is CASSEMVRAGELFF.